This TCR beta chain comes out of a study of cytomegalovirus exposure and HLA in healthy donors. Healthy individuals who donated bone marrow served as the donors. The study ran its PCR with 60 Vbeta and 13 Jbeta primers. The data were produced by immunoSEQ multiplex PCR, yet TCRdb's version contains in-frame clones alone and is incomplete. In all, the sample yields some 39,000 clones. Sequencing was performed on PBMCs. This receptor was taken from a woman aged 25 to 39 in good health and CMV-seropositive.

As DNA, the CDR3 is TGTGCCAGCAGTTACTCCTTCTTGGGGGGCACTGAAGCTTTCTTT. Translated, it gives CASSYSFLGGTEAFF. The chain combines TRBV6-5 with TRBJ1-1; D might be TRBD1 (5 bases). Between the trimmed V and J ends, which lost 0 bases and 4 bases, there was a span of 12 bases. Germline CDR1 reads MNHEY; CDR2 reads SVGAGI. CDR3 length: 15 amino acids.